A selection of T cell receptor beta chains follows, all from one sample in a study of T-cell memory formation after mild COVID-19. In TCRdb, the 5' RACE reads were re-called with MiXCR into one record per CDR3 protein. Counted here are about 350,000 distinct CDR3 sequences, over 13% occurring once; the ten biggest clones make up about 22%. Sequencing was performed on PBMCs or a T cell subset sorted from them (not recorded which). These receptors were taken from a man between 18 and 35 years old who had mild COVID-19 (a few samples of this study predate the infection). Cell type and time point are not known. CDR3s include the opening cysteine and the closing phenylalanine or tryptophan. D genes are given only for firm matches. Some rows mark clone size as missing; the rest say once, few, many or name a class of expanded clone.

CASSLARTGPALDTQYF | TGCGCCAGCAGCTTGGCCCGGACGGGCCCGGCCCTCGATACGCAGTATTTT | NA | TRBJ2-3 | NA | TRBV5-1
CASSQDLGGSYNEQFF | TGCGCCAGCAGCCAAGATTTGGGGGGCTCCTACAATGAGCAGTTCTTC | NA | TRBJ2-1 | NA | TRBV4-3
CARGAGAYNEQFF | TGTGCCCGGGGTGCAGGGGCGTACAATGAGCAGTTCTTC | NA | TRBJ2-1 | NA | TRBV30
CAWQQGEYNEQFF | TGTGCCTGGCAACAGGGAGAATACAATGAGCAGTTCTTC | few | TRBJ2-1 | NA | TRBV30
CASISGGGYEQYF | TGTGCCAGCATCTCCGGCGGGGGGTACGAGCAGTACTTC | few | TRBJ2-7 | TRBD2 | TRBV25-1
CASRASVDSVIQYF | TGTGCCAGCAGGGCTAGCGTTGATTCAGTTATTCAGTACTTC | many | TRBJ2-4 | NA | TRBV5-5
CASGSKNSPLHF | TGTGCCAGCGGCAGTAAAAATTCACCCCTCCACTTT | NA | TRBJ1-6 | NA | TRBV27
CASGRYDEQYF | TGTGCCAGCGGAAGGTACGACGAGCAGTACTTC | many | TRBJ2-7 | NA | TRBV6-5
CASSLTGQPYRDQETQYF | TGCGCCAGCAGCTTGACGGGACAACCATACCGGGACCAAGAGACCCAGTACTTC | NA | TRBJ2-5 | NA | TRBV5-1
CAISADLISNQPQHF | TGTGCCATCAGTGCGGACCTGATCAGCAATCAGCCCCAGCATTTT | few | TRBJ1-5 | NA | TRBV10-3
CASSYRPFLWDTQYF | TGTGCCAGCAGTTATAGGCCCTTCTTGTGGGATACGCAGTATTTT | NA | TRBJ2-3 | NA | TRBV6-2/TRBV6-3
CASSAEGTAPVPGELFF | TGTGCCAGCAGCGCAGAAGGGACAGCCCCTGTCCCCGGGGAGCTGTTTTTT | few | TRBJ2-2 | TRBD1 | TRBV11-2
CASSLEQGTYNEQFF | TGTGCCAGCAGCTTAGAGCAAGGGACCTACAATGAGCAGTTCTTC | NA | TRBJ2-1 | NA | TRBV7-9
CASRGVELFF | TGCGCCAGCAGAGGGGTAGAGCTGTTTTTT | few | TRBJ2-2 | NA | TRBV5-1
CASSLVGQAPFQPQHF | TGTGCCAGCAGCTTAGTGGGCCAGGCCCCCTTCCAGCCCCAGCATTTT | NA | TRBJ1-5 | NA | TRBV7-2
CASSHPDALTDTQYF | TGTGCCAGCAGCCATCCGGACGCTCTCACAGATACGCAGTATTTT | few | TRBJ2-3 | NA | TRBV5-4
CASSQGLGRGPNYGYTF | TGTGCCAGCAGCCAAGGCCTAGGCAGGGGGCCCAACTATGGCTACACCTTC | many | TRBJ1-2 | TRBD1 | TRBV14
CASSPRPGQGFGTEAFF | TGTGCCAGCTCACCACGCCCGGGACAGGGTTTCGGCACTGAAGCTTTCTTT | few | TRBJ1-1 | TRBD1 | TRBV18
CASSLRGGEGIQYF | TGTGCCAGCAGTTTAAGGGGGGGGGAGGGCATTCAGTACTTC | NA | TRBJ2-4 | NA | TRBV12-3/TRBV12-4
CASSSSENQPQHF | TGTGCCAGCAGCTCCTCAGAAAATCAGCCCCAGCATTTT | many | TRBJ1-5 | NA | TRBV7-2
CASSPRASRGPTEAFF | TGTGCCAGCAGCCCGAGGGCCTCGAGGGGCCCCACTGAAGCTTTCTTT | NA | TRBJ1-1 | NA | TRBV7-9
CAISESQAERGGNEQFF | TGTGCCATCAGTGAGTCTCAGGCGGAGCGAGGTGGAAATGAGCAGTTCTTC | many | TRBJ2-1 | NA | TRBV10-3
CASSGQDNSGNTIYF | TGTGCCAGCTCGGGACAGGATAATTCTGGAAACACCATATATTTT | NA | TRBJ1-3 | TRBD1 | TRBV7-9
CASSLGQGARGYTF | TGCGCCAGCAGCCTTGGACAGGGGGCGCGAGGCTACACCTTC | many | TRBJ1-2 | TRBD1 | TRBV4-1